The present T cell receptor (beta chain) was sequenced within a study of vaccination and CD4 T cells after COVID-19. Study details: Blood was drawn a median around 72 days post second dose, range 14 to 241.

V lost 3 bases, J lost 3 bases, and 8 bases stayed unmatched. Germline V gene lookup returns CDR1 DFQATT and CDR2 SNEGSKA (reference sequence). There are 17 residues in the CDR3. Sequencing of DNA taken from cultured CD4+ T cells relied on the Oncomine TCR Beta short-read assay. TCRdb called the PCR reads again in MiXCR, with one record for every CDR3 protein. The sample shows 13,000 to 15,000 distinct CDR3 sequences, approximately 30% of them seen only once. With respect to this clonotype: Its antigen remains unknown.

Treatment in this sample: roughly ten-day PBMC culture with coronavirus spike peptide pools or control peptides (ViraFEST assay). The TCR originated in a human donor who had recovered from COVID-19. The chain uses TRBV20-1 and TRBJ1-4; 12 bases agree with TRBD1. The material was CD4+ T cells from blood, cultured in vitro, obtained after SARS-CoV-2 vaccination. The CDR3 loop reads CSASPGTGGIANEKLFF. As DNA, the CDR3 is TGCAGTGCTAGTCCAGGGACAGGGGGCATTGCTAATGAAAAACTGTTTTTT.